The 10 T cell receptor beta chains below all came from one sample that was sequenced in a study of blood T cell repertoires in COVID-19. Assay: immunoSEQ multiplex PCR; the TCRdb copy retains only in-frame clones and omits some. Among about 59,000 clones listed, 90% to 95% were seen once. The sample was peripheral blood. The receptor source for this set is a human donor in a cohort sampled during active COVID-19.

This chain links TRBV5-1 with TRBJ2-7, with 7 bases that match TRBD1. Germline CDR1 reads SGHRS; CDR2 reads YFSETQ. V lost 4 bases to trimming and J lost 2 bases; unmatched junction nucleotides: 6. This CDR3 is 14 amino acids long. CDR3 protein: CASSRGQVAYEQYF. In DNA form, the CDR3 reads TGCGCCAGCAGCCGTGGACAGGTCGCCTACGAGCAGTACTTC.

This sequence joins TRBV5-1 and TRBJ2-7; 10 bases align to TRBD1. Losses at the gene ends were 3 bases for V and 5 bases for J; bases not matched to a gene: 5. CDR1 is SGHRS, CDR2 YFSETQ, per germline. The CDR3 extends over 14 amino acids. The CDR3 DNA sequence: TGCGCCAGCAGCTACCGGACAGGGGGAGACGAGCAGTACTTC. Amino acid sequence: CASSYRTGGDEQYF. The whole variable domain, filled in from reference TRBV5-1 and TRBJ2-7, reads KAGVTQTPRYLIKTRGQQVTLSCSPISGHRSVSWYQQTPGQGLQFLFEYFSETQRNKGNFPGRFSGRQFSNSRSEMNVSTLELGDSALYLCASSYRTGGDEQYFGPGTRLTVT.

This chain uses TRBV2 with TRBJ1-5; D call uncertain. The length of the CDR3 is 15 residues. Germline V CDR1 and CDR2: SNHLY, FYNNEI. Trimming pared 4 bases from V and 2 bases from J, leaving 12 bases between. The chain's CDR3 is CASSGLHRGNQPQHF. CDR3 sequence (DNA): TGTGCCAGCAGTGGCTTGCATCGCGGCAATCAGCCCCAGCATTTT.

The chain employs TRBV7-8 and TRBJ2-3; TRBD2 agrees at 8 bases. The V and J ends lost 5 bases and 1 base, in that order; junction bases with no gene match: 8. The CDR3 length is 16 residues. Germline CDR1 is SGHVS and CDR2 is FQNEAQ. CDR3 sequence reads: CASSPSRAGGTDTQYF. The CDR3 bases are TGTGCCAGCAGCCCCAGTCGAGCGGGAGGCACAGATACGCAGTATTTT.

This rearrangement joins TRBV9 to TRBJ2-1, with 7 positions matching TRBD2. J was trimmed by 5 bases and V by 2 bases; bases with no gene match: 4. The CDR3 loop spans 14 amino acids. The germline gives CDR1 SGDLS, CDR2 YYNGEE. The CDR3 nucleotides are TGTGCCAGCAGCGTCGGACTAGATAACAATGAGCAGTTCTTC. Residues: CASSVGLDNNEQFF. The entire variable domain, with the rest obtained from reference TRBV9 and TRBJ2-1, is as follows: DSGVTQTPKHLITATGQRVTLRCSPRSGDLSVYWYQQSLDQGLQFLIQYYNGEERAKGNILERFSAQQFPDLHSELNLSSLELGDSALYFCASSVGLDNNEQFFGPGTRLTVL.

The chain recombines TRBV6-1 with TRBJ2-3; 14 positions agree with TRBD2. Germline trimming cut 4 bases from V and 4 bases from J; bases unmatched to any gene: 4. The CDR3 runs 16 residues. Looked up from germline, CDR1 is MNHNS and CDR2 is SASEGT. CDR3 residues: CASSGGLAGDPDTQYF. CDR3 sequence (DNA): TGTGCCAGCAGTGGGGGACTAGCGGGAGACCCAGATACGCAGTATTTT.

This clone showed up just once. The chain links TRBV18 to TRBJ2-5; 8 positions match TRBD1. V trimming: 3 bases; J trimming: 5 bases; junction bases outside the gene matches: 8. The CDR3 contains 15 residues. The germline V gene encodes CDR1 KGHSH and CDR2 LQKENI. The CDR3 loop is CASSPGQGAGETQYF. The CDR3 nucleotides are TGTGCCAGCTCACCTGGCCAGGGGGCTGGGGAGACCCAGTACTTC.

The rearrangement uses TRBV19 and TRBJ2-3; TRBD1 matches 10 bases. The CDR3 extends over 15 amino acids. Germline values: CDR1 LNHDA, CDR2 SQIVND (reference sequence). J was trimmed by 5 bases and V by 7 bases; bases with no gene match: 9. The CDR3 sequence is CASNPTRTGGDTQYF. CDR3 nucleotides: TGTGCCAGTAACCCCACGAGGACAGGGGGAGATACGCAGTATTTT.

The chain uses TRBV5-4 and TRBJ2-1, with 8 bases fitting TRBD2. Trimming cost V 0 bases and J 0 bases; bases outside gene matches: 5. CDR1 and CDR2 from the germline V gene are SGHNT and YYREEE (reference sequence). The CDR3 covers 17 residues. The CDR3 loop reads CASSLAGGASSYNEQFF. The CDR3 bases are TGTGCCAGCAGCTTGGCCGGGGGGGCCAGCTCCTACAATGAGCAGTTCTTC.

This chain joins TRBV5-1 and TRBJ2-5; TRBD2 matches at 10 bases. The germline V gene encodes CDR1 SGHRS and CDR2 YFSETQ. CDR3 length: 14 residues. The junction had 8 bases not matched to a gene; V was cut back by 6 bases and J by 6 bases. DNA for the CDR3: TGCGCCAGCATTGATGCTAGCGGGAGTCAGACCCAGTACTTC. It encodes CASIDASGSQTQYF.